This is a list of T cell receptor beta chains from one sample in a study of Ad26.COV2.S vaccination and SARS-CoV-2 variants. Data came from immunoSEQ multiplex PCR; TCRdb stores just in-frame clones and leaves some out. Here the sample spans approximately 480,000 clones, around nine tenths being singletons. Material: peripheral blood, obtained in a trial of Ad26.COV2.S vaccine versus placebo. These receptors all stem from a person between 18 and 60 years old who received the Ad26.COV2.S COVID-19 vaccine or a placebo. CDR3s include the opening cysteine and the closing phenylalanine or tryptophan. The order of the fields is J gene, V gene, D gene, clone size, CDR3 DNA, CDR3 protein. The D gene is left open where the match is weak. A clone size is listed for some rows: how often the clone was seen (once, few, many), or a class if it is expanded.

j_gene: TRBJ2-4
v_gene: TRBV9
d_gene: .
abundance: once
CDR3nt: TGTGCCAGCAGCGTAGACGGGGGGCTAGCCAAAAACATTCAGTACTTC
CDR3aa: CASSVDGGLAKNIQYF

j_gene: TRBJ2-1
v_gene: TRBV9
d_gene: TRBD2
abundance: .
CDR3nt: TGTGCCAGCAGCCTACCAGCGGGAGCCACCTACAATGAGCAGTTCTTC
CDR3aa: CASSLPAGATYNEQFF

j_gene: TRBJ2-2
v_gene: TRBV4-3
d_gene: .
abundance: .
CDR3nt: TGCGCCAGCAGCCAGATGTCGGGGGAGAGCTGGGAGCTGTTTTTT
CDR3aa: CASSQMSGESWELFF

j_gene: TRBJ2-1
v_gene: TRBV7-3
d_gene: TRBD2
abundance: .
CDR3nt: TGTGCCAGCAGCTTGGCGGGAGGGAACAATGAGCAGTTCTTC
CDR3aa: CASSLAGGNNEQFF

j_gene: TRBJ1-1
v_gene: TRBV28
d_gene: .
abundance: .
CDR3nt: TGTGCCAGCAGTTTACCGGGGGCGGCCACTGAAGCTTTCTTT
CDR3aa: CASSLPGAATEAFF

j_gene: TRBJ2-4
v_gene: TRBV7-2
d_gene: .
abundance: .
CDR3nt: TGTGCCAGCAGCACCGGGAGCAGCAAAAACATTCAGTACTTC
CDR3aa: CASSTGSSKNIQYF

j_gene: TRBJ2-7
v_gene: TRBV9
d_gene: .
abundance: .
CDR3nt: TGTGCCAGCAGCCCTAGCCACTCCCGCGACGAGCAGTACTTC
CDR3aa: CASSPSHSRDEQYF

j_gene: TRBJ2-7
v_gene: TRBV6-5
d_gene: TRBD1
abundance: .
CDR3nt: TGTGCCGCCCACGGGACAGGGGCCTACGAGCAGTACTTC
CDR3aa: CAAHGTGAYEQYF

j_gene: TRBJ2-5
v_gene: TRBV5-1
d_gene: .
abundance: .
CDR3nt: TGCGCCAGCAACACGGGAGCTAGAGAGACCCAGTACTTC
CDR3aa: CASNTGARETQYF

j_gene: TRBJ2-7
v_gene: TRBV6-2/TRBV6-3
d_gene: .
abundance: .
CDR3nt: TGTGCCAGCAGTTATTTACCGGGGACCTACGAGCAGTACTTC
CDR3aa: CASSYLPGTYEQYF

j_gene: TRBJ2-7
v_gene: TRBV7-2
d_gene: .
abundance: .
CDR3nt: TGTGCCAGCAGCTTAGTCGGAAGGGGACCAAGGGTTTACGAGCAGTACTTC
CDR3aa: CASSLVGRGPRVYEQYF

j_gene: TRBJ2-1
v_gene: TRBV28
d_gene: .
abundance: once
CDR3nt: TGTGCCAGCAGTTCACCCCCTCTGGAGCAGTTCTTC
CDR3aa: CASSSPPLEQFF

j_gene: TRBJ2-7
v_gene: TRBV6-1
d_gene: .
abundance: .
CDR3nt: TGTGCCAGCAGTGAAGGATTCTACGAGCAGTACTTC
CDR3aa: CASSEGFYEQYF

j_gene: TRBJ1-4
v_gene: TRBV7-2
d_gene: .
abundance: few
CDR3nt: TGTGCCAGCAGCTTAGACAGTGCAACTAATGAAAAACTGTTTTTT
CDR3aa: CASSLDSATNEKLFF

j_gene: TRBJ1-2
v_gene: TRBV18
d_gene: TRBD1
abundance: .
CDR3nt: TGTGCCAGCTCGCCGGGACAGGGGGCTGACGGCTACACCTTC
CDR3aa: CASSPGQGADGYTF

j_gene: TRBJ1-1
v_gene: TRBV4-1
d_gene: TRBD1
abundance: .
CDR3nt: TGCGCCAGCAGCCAACCCGGGACAGGGGCCGGTGGCACTGAAGCTTTCTTT
CDR3aa: CASSQPGTGAGGTEAFF

j_gene: TRBJ2-2
v_gene: TRBV5-1
d_gene: .
abundance: few
CDR3nt: TGCGCCAGCAGCTTGGAGGTTTCCACAATAAACACCGGGGAGCTGTTTTTT
CDR3aa: CASSLEVSTINTGELFF

j_gene: TRBJ2-7
v_gene: TRBV27
d_gene: .
abundance: .
CDR3nt: TGTGCCAGCAGTTTATCGGGGCTATCCAGCTCCTACGAGCAGTACTTC
CDR3aa: CASSLSGLSSSYEQYF

j_gene: TRBJ2-3
v_gene: TRBV28
d_gene: .
abundance: .
CDR3nt: TGTGCCAGCAGTTTATTGGGGGCCAGCACAGATACGCAGTATTTT
CDR3aa: CASSLLGASTDTQYF

j_gene: TRBJ1-1
v_gene: TRBV30
d_gene: TRBD1
abundance: .
CDR3nt: TGTGCCTGGAGAGGGTACAGGGGGGCCGGGATGAACACTGAAGCTTTCTTT
CDR3aa: CAWRGYRGAGMNTEAFF

j_gene: TRBJ2-7
v_gene: TRBV29-1
d_gene: TRBD1
abundance: .
CDR3nt: TGCAGCGTTGTCTTGGGGACAGGCCCAAACTTGCAGTACTTC
CDR3aa: CSVVLGTGPNLQYF

j_gene: TRBJ2-3
v_gene: TRBV15
d_gene: .
abundance: .
CDR3nt: TGTGCCACCAGCACGGAGGGGGGGCCCCCCCAAGATACGCAGTATTTT
CDR3aa: CATSTEGGPPQDTQYF

j_gene: TRBJ1-4
v_gene: TRBV6-5
d_gene: .
abundance: .
CDR3nt: TGTGCCAGCAGTTACGCAACAGGTGGCGGTGAAAAACTGTTTTTT
CDR3aa: CASSYATGGGEKLFF

j_gene: TRBJ1-2
v_gene: TRBV9
d_gene: .
abundance: .
CDR3nt: TGTGCCAGCAGCGTAGTGGGCAGCATCACCCACAAAAACTATGGCTACACCTTC
CDR3aa: CASSVVGSITHKNYGYTF

j_gene: TRBJ1-6
v_gene: TRBV3-1/TRBV3-2
d_gene: TRBD1
abundance: .
CDR3nt: TGTGCCAGCAGCCGACAGGGTTTTGGTAATTCACCCCTCCACTTT
CDR3aa: CASSRQGFGNSPLHF

j_gene: TRBJ2-7
v_gene: TRBV7-9
d_gene: .
abundance: .
CDR3nt: TGTGCCAGCAGCTTACGGGAACTTGGTTCGGACGAGCAGTACTTC
CDR3aa: CASSLRELGSDEQYF

j_gene: TRBJ2-7
v_gene: TRBV3-1/TRBV3-2
d_gene: TRBD2
abundance: .
CDR3nt: TGTGCCAGCAGCCATATACTAGCGTACTACGAGCAGTACTTC
CDR3aa: CASSHILAYYEQYF

j_gene: TRBJ1-4
v_gene: TRBV5-6
d_gene: .
abundance: .
CDR3nt: TGTGCCAGCAGCTCTCCCTTTCCCGTCGCAACTAATGAAAAACTGTTTTTT
CDR3aa: CASSSPFPVATNEKLFF

j_gene: TRBJ2-5
v_gene: TRBV24-1
d_gene: TRBD2
abundance: .
CDR3nt: TGTGCCACCGGAGATCCGGGAGGGGCGGGAGGCAGGAGGGAGACCCAGTACTTC
CDR3aa: CATGDPGGAGGRRETQYF

j_gene: TRBJ1-1
v_gene: TRBV30
d_gene: .
abundance: .
CDR3nt: TGTGCCTGGAGTGGACTTCGGGGGAACACTGAAGCTTTCTTT
CDR3aa: CAWSGLRGNTEAFF

j_gene: TRBJ2-7
v_gene: TRBV5-1
d_gene: TRBD1
abundance: .
CDR3nt: TGCGCCAGCAGCAAAGAAGGACAGGGTGGCTCCTACGAGCAGTACTTC
CDR3aa: CASSKEGQGGSYEQYF

j_gene: TRBJ2-3
v_gene: TRBV20-1
d_gene: .
abundance: .
CDR3nt: TGCAGTGCTAGAGACGCCCACCGGCCGTATTTT
CDR3aa: CSARDAHRPYF

j_gene: TRBJ2-2
v_gene: TRBV21-1
d_gene: .
abundance: once
CDR3nt: TGTGCCAGCACCCCCGGGTGGAATTTCGCGAACACCGGGGAGCTGTTTTTT
CDR3aa: CASTPGWNFANTGELFF

j_gene: TRBJ2-7
v_gene: TRBV4-2
d_gene: TRBD2
abundance: .
CDR3nt: TGTGCCAGCAGCCAAGGGGGAGGGGTTCCCTACGAGCAGTACTTC
CDR3aa: CASSQGGGVPYEQYF

j_gene: TRBJ2-7
v_gene: TRBV6-5
d_gene: TRBD2
abundance: .
CDR3nt: TGTGCCAGCGGGAGCGGGATGCCCTACGAGCAGTACTTC
CDR3aa: CASGSGMPYEQYF

j_gene: TRBJ2-1
v_gene: TRBV12-3/TRBV12-4
d_gene: .
abundance: .
CDR3nt: TGTGCCAGCAGTTTACAGGGCACCAATGAGCAGTTCTTC
CDR3aa: CASSLQGTNEQFF

j_gene: TRBJ2-7
v_gene: TRBV5-1
d_gene: TRBD1
abundance: once
CDR3nt: TGCGCCAGCAGCTCTGGACAGGGTCCCTACGAGCAGTACTTC
CDR3aa: CASSSGQGPYEQYF

j_gene: TRBJ2-4
v_gene: TRBV27
d_gene: .
abundance: .
CDR3nt: TGTGCCAGCAGTTTTTCCGGGAAAAACATTCAGTACTTC
CDR3aa: CASSFSGKNIQYF

j_gene: TRBJ2-2
v_gene: TRBV9
d_gene: .
abundance: .
CDR3nt: TGTGCCAGCAGCGTAGGGGATTACGCGAACACCGGGGAGCTGTTTTTT
CDR3aa: CASSVGDYANTGELFF

j_gene: TRBJ1-6
v_gene: TRBV9
d_gene: TRBD1
abundance: .
CDR3nt: TGTGCCAGCAGCACAACAGGGGGTGGCCATAATTCACCCCTCCACTTT
CDR3aa: CASSTTGGGHNSPLHF

j_gene: TRBJ1-5
v_gene: TRBV27
d_gene: .
abundance: once
CDR3nt: TGTGCCAGCAGTTTGAGATTCGCTCAGCCCCAGCATTTT
CDR3aa: CASSLRFAQPQHF

j_gene: TRBJ2-7
v_gene: TRBV6-5
d_gene: .
abundance: .
CDR3nt: TGTGCCACCCAGGTGTACGAGCAGTACTTC
CDR3aa: CATQVYEQYF

j_gene: TRBJ2-7
v_gene: TRBV6-5
d_gene: .
abundance: once
CDR3nt: TGTGCCAGCACCCGAGAACTGGCTAATTACGAGCAGTACTTC
CDR3aa: CASTRELANYEQYF

j_gene: TRBJ1-2
v_gene: TRBV7-9
d_gene: .
abundance: few
CDR3nt: TGTGCCAGCAGCTTAATCGGCAGGGACCATAATGGCTACACCTTC
CDR3aa: CASSLIGRDHNGYTF

j_gene: TRBJ1-1
v_gene: TRBV19
d_gene: TRBD1
abundance: .
CDR3nt: TGTGCCAGTAGTGGGACAGGGATAGGGAACACTGAAGCTTTCTTT
CDR3aa: CASSGTGIGNTEAFF

j_gene: TRBJ1-5
v_gene: TRBV5-1
d_gene: .
abundance: few
CDR3nt: TGCGCCAGCAGCTTGGACGGGCCCCATCAGCCCCAGCATTTT
CDR3aa: CASSLDGPHQPQHF

j_gene: TRBJ1-2
v_gene: TRBV19
d_gene: .
abundance: .
CDR3nt: TGTGCCAGTAGTGTACTTCCCAGGGACGGCTACACCTTC
CDR3aa: CASSVLPRDGYTF

j_gene: TRBJ1-1
v_gene: TRBV11-3
d_gene: .
abundance: .
CDR3nt: TGTGCCAGCAGCTTAAACCTCCGCTCGAACGCTTTCTTT
CDR3aa: CASSLNLRSNAFF

j_gene: TRBJ2-6
v_gene: TRBV5-6
d_gene: TRBD1
abundance: .
CDR3nt: TGTGCCAGCAGCCAAGACAGGGTGATAGTCCTGACTTTC
CDR3aa: CASSQDRVIVLTF

j_gene: TRBJ2-7
v_gene: TRBV7-8
d_gene: .
abundance: .
CDR3nt: TGTGCCAGCAGCTTAAGAGGACCAAATTACGAGCAGTACTTC
CDR3aa: CASSLRGPNYEQYF

j_gene: TRBJ2-5
v_gene: TRBV9
d_gene: TRBD2
abundance: .
CDR3nt: TGTGCCAGCAGCGTAGGGATTGGTGCGGGAGAGGGACAGACCCAGTACTTC
CDR3aa: CASSVGIGAGEGQTQYF

j_gene: TRBJ2-7
v_gene: TRBV3-1/TRBV3-2
d_gene: TRBD2
abundance: .
CDR3nt: TGTGCCAGCAGCCAAGTCCTTGGGGGTAGGGGACTAGCGGGCCGGGAGCAGTACTTC
CDR3aa: CASSQVLGGRGLAGREQYF

j_gene: TRBJ2-2
v_gene: TRBV5-1
d_gene: .
abundance: .
CDR3nt: TGCGCCAGCAGCCTCACAGGCTCGAACACCGGGGAGCTGTTTTTT
CDR3aa: CASSLTGSNTGELFF